The entry below gives a single T cell receptor (beta chain) sequence along with its context. Its cognate antigen is unknown. Libraries were prepared by immunoSEQ multiplex PCR; TCRdb keeps only in-frame clonotypes and omits some of them. The table shows around 78,000 clones, with around four fifths occurring only once. The sample is drawn from a study of T cell clones after liver transplantation. Study details: Apart from a few HCV-positive recipients, transplants were for non-autoimmune, non-viral reasons.

Points from the study as a whole: In most of the 8 subjects, circulating graft-donor-reactive CD4 TCRbeta sequences fell significantly after transplant. A larger donor-reactive than third-party decline suggested partial antigen-specific deletion. The donor-reactive repertoire was only partly measurable in a couple of subjects, lacking donor cells.

The length of the CDR3 is 13 residues. The V and J ends lost 11 bases and 5 bases respectively, with 16 bases between them. In germline, CDR1 is SGHTA, CDR2 FQGTGA. The receptor comes from a human patient who received a liver transplant. Some T cells here may be from the graft donor. The sample was CD4+ T cells from blood, taken at the 22-month timepoint. The V gene is TRBV7-3, the J gene TRBJ1-5; no reliable D call. For the CDR3, the DNA is TGTGCCCCCAGACGGATTGGGCATCAGCCCCAGCATTTT. This sequence encodes CAPRRIGHQPQHF.